One and the same sample provided the 5 T cell receptor beta chains below, sequenced in a study of blood T cell repertoires in COVID-19. Clones were sequenced by immunoSEQ multiplex PCR, and TCRdb holds only the in-frame ones, with some missing. The table records 65,000 or so clones, 85% to 90% of them present only once. Sample: peripheral blood. The receptor source for this set is a man in his forties or fifties with active COVID-19.

V usage is TRBV5-4 and J usage is TRBJ2-3; D gene ambiguous. V shed 1 base and J shed 1 base, with 10 bases lying between them. The V gene's germline CDR1 is SGHNT and CDR2 YYREEE (reference sequence). This CDR3 region has 15 residues. CDR3 residues: CASSLRIRGTDTQYF. In nucleotides, the CDR3 is TGTGCCAGCAGCTTGCGGATCCGGGGCACAGATACGCAGTATTTT.

This chain joins TRBV19 and TRBJ2-1; 11 positions agree with TRBD1. This CDR3 contains 16 residues. Germline V gives CDR1 LNHDA, CDR2 SQIVND (reference sequence). Trimming cost V 7 bases and J 3 bases; bases outside gene matches: 8. CDR3 loop: CASTRTGTGGYNEQFF. In nucleotides, the CDR3 is TGTGCCAGTACAAGAACCGGGACAGGGGGCTACAATGAGCAGTTCTTC.

A single count supports this clone. The V gene is TRBV7-9, the J gene TRBJ1-1, with a possible D match to TRBD1 (5 bases). V lost 3 bases and J 4 bases, leaving 9 bases between the germline ends. CDR1 and CDR2 from the germline V gene are SEHNR and FQNEAQ (reference sequence). CDR3 length: 13 amino acids. Here the CDR3 reads CASSFGGTTEAFF. CDR3 bases: TGTGCCAGCAGCTTCGGAGGGACCACTGAAGCTTTCTTT. The full variable domain, its missing parts supplied by reference TRBV7-9 and TRBJ1-1, is DTGVSQNPRHKITKRGQNVTFRCDPISEHNRLYWYRQTLGQGPEFLTYFQNEAQLEKSRLLSDRFSAERPKGSFSTLEIQRTEQGDSAMYLCASSFGGTTEAFFGQGTRLTVV.

The CDR3 spells CASSSRLADTGELFF. Written as DNA, the CDR3 is TGTGCCAGCAGCTCCCGACTAGCGGACACCGGGGAGCTGTTTTTT. The chain employs TRBV9 and TRBJ2-2; 9 positions agree with TRBD2. Unmatched junction bases numbered 4, after V lost 4 bases and J lost 3 bases. CDR1 is SGDLS, CDR2 YYNGEE, per germline. The CDR3 contains 15 residues.

With regard to this clone: An end of the junction differs from the germline gene, which may be a read error. This chain joins TRBV27 and TRBJ1-5; D is ambiguous. The CDR3 extends over 12 amino acids. Germline CDR1 and CDR2: MNHEY and SMNVEV (reference sequence). DNA for the CDR3: TGTGCCAGCAGTACTAGCGATCAGCCCCAGCATTTT. It is translated as CASSTSDQPQHF.